Presented here are 17 T cell receptor beta chains from one specimen sequenced in a study of cytomegalovirus exposure and HLA in healthy donors. In the PCR, 60 Vbeta and 13 Jbeta primers were used. Data came from immunoSEQ multiplex PCR; TCRdb stores just in-frame clones and leaves some out. The sample has 95,000 to 100,000 clones, roughly 78% seen once. The sequencing input was PBMCs. The receptors originated from a woman aged 60 to 75 in good health and CMV-seronegative.

This clone was picked up a small number of times. The V call is TRBV29-1, the J call TRBJ1-1, with D possibly TRBD1 on 6 matching bases. Germline lookup yields CDR1 SQVTM and CDR2 ANQGSEA. This CDR3 region has 12 residues. V dropped 5 bases and J dropped 4 bases, with 11 bases sitting between them. This CDR3 reads CSVKDRITEAFF. The DNA of the CDR3 is TGCAGCGTTAAGGACAGAATCACTGAAGCTTTCTTT.

V and J are TRBV7-2 and TRBJ2-3; possibly TRBD1 for D (5 bases). Trimming removed 3 bases at V and 4 bases at J, with 8 bases between. Germline V CDR1 and CDR2: SGHTA, FQGNSA. This CDR3 is 13 amino acids long. The CDR3 loop is CASSLPGSDTQYF. CDR3 nucleotide sequence: TGTGCCAGCAGCTTGCCAGGGTCAGATACGCAGTATTTT.

V and J are TRBV7-9 and TRBJ1-4; D is unclear. V lost 6 bases to trimming and J lost 0 bases, with 8 bases between them. There are 14 residues in the CDR3. The germline V gene has CDR1 SEHNR and CDR2 FQNEAQ (reference sequence). This CDR3 reads CASSSVPTNEKLFF. DNA for the CDR3: TGTGCCAGCAGTTCAGTCCCAACTAATGAAAAACTGTTTTTT.

This chain uses TRBV19 with TRBJ2-1; 10 bases map to TRBD2. The trim removed 5 bases at V and 5 bases at J, leaving 3 bases unmatched. CDR3 size: 14 residues. CDR1 and CDR2 from the germline V gene are LNHDA and SQIVND (reference sequence). In nucleotides, the CDR3 is TGTGCCAGTAGTGTAGCGGGAGGTGACAATGAGCAGTTCTTC. This translates into CASSVAGGDNEQFF.

The rearrangement uses TRBV28 and TRBJ1-5; D perhaps matches TRBD1 (5 bases). CDR1 is MDHEN, CDR2 SYDVKM, per germline. This CDR3 comprises 12 residues. Trimming removed 7 bases from V and 5 bases from J, with 9 bases in between. The CDR3 is CASKGADQPQHF. DNA for the CDR3: TGTGCCAGCAAAGGGGCTGATCAGCCCCAGCATTTT.

The table lists this clone with a count of one. V usage is TRBV28 and J usage is TRBJ1-3; 7 bases are a match to TRBD1. V lost 6 bases to trimming and J lost 2 bases; unmatched junction nucleotides: 4. The CDR3 is 14 amino acids. CDR1 is MDHEN and CDR2 is SYDVKM in the germline V gene. CDR3 DNA sequence: TGTGCCAGCAGGGTCACAGGGGCTGGAAACACCATATATTTT. Encoded protein: CASRVTGAGNTIYF.

This sequence joins TRBV7-9 and TRBJ1-3, with a weak D call TRBD1 (6 bases). Germline CDR1 SEHNR, CDR2 FQNEAQ (reference sequence). This CDR3 spans 16 amino acids. V was trimmed by 1 base and J by 3 bases, leaving 13 bases between them. CDR3 sequence (DNA): TGTGCCAGCAGCTTAGACGGGGGGCGATTTGGAAACACCATATATTTT. It specifies CASSLDGGRFGNTIYF.

The chain joins TRBV29-1 to TRBJ1-1; D is unclear. The ends were cut back, 7 bases at V and 6 bases at J, with 15 bases in the middle. Germline V lookup: CDR1 SQVTM, CDR2 ANQGSEA. The CDR3 runs 12 residues. The CDR3 region has the DNA TGCAGCGCTTCAGGACCGGAGGCTGAAGCTTTCTTT. This encodes CSASGPEAEAFF.

The V and J genes are TRBV5-1 and TRBJ2-1; 11 bases are a match to TRBD2. The CDR3 contains 15 residues. Germline V gives CDR1 SGHRS, CDR2 YFSETQ. The V segment lost 5 bases and the J segment 8 bases; nucleotides outside the gene matches: 9. In DNA form, the CDR3 reads TGCGCCAGCAGACGTACTAGCGGGAGAAAGGATGAGCAGTTCTTC. This gives the protein CASRRTSGRKDEQFF.

V usage is TRBV7-9 and J usage is TRBJ1-5; 7 bases line up with TRBD1. This CDR3 is built from 14 residues. Trimming cost V 3 bases and J 4 bases; bases outside gene matches: 3. The germline V gene encodes CDR1 SEHNR and CDR2 FQNEAQ (reference sequence). The CDR3: CASSLTGMNQPQHF. The CDR3 DNA reads TGTGCCAGCAGCTTGACAGGGATGAATCAGCCCCAGCATTTT.

CDR3 coding DNA: TGTGCCAGCAACCCCCGGGGGGGGATCGGGGCCTACGAGCAGTACTTC. It translates to CASNPRGGIGAYEQYF. J is TRBJ2-7 and V is TRBV2, with 8 bases fitting TRBD2. With V trimmed by 7 bases and J by 2 bases, 13 bases remained unmatched. Germline V gene sequence: CDR1 SNHLY, CDR2 FYNNEI. This CDR3 spans 16 amino acids.

The chain is built from TRBV13 and TRBJ1-1, with D possibly matching TRBD1 (6 bases). Germline V CDR1 and CDR2: PRHDT, FYEKMQ (reference sequence). The CDR3 extends over 16 amino acids. Trimming took 5 bases from V and 1 from J, leaving 17 bases between them. Here the CDR3 DNA reads TGTGCCAGCAGCCCGGGGGGGCGGTCACAGAACACTGAAGCTTTCTTT. It is translated as CASSPGGRSQNTEAFF. Filled out from reference TRBV13 and TRBJ1-1, the complete variable domain reads AAGVIQSPRHLIKEKRETATLKCYPIPRHDTVYWYQQGPGQDPQFLISFYEKMQSDKGSIPDRFSAQQFSDYHSELNMSSLELGDSALYFCASSPGGRSQNTEAFFGQGTRLTVV.

The rearrangement joins TRBV7-2 to TRBJ2-7, with D possibly being TRBD1 (5 bases). V lost 1 base and J 3 bases, leaving 10 bases between the germline ends. The CDR3 totals 14 residues. Germline V CDR1 and CDR2: SGHTA, FQGNSA. This CDR3 is CASSLGARDYEQYF. CDR3 DNA: TGTGCCAGCAGCTTAGGGGCCAGGGACTACGAGCAGTACTTC.

The chain carries TRBV19 and TRBJ1-1; 11 nucleotides match TRBD1. Per germline, CDR1 LNHDA and CDR2 SQIVND (reference sequence). The V and J ends lost 7 bases and 0 bases, in that order; junction bases with no gene match: 13. This CDR3 comprises 18 residues. CDR3 in DNA: TGTGCCAGTACCCAAGGAGGGACAGGGGGTTTCATGAACACTGAAGCTTTCTTT. Residues: CASTQGGTGGFMNTEAFF.

This clone was found a few times. V is TRBV6-5 and J is TRBJ1-1; the D gene is possibly TRBD1 (6 bases). The CDR3 is 12 residues long. Germline V lookup: CDR1 MNHEY, CDR2 SVGAGI. V dropped 6 bases and J dropped 1 base, with 6 bases sitting between them. The CDR3 is CASSRGNTEAFF. The CDR3 coding sequence is TGTGCCAGCAGCAGGGGGAACACTGAAGCTTTCTTT.

This clone was seen more than once but under ten times. The chain recombines TRBV11-3 with TRBJ2-1; 9 positions agree with TRBD1. The CDR3 has 15 amino acids. Trimming at V came to 4 bases and at J to 3 bases, leaving 4 bases not matched to a gene. Looked up from germline, CDR1 is SGHNT and CDR2 is YENEEA. CDR3 sequence: CASSSGQGIYNEQFF. CDR3 bases: TGTGCCAGCAGCTCCGGACAGGGGATCTACAATGAGCAGTTCTTC.

The chain uses TRBV27 and TRBJ1-2, with D possibly matching TRBD1 (6 bases). CDR1 and CDR2 from the germline V gene are MNHEY and SMNVEV (reference sequence). The CDR3 is 14 residues long. V was clipped by 6 bases and J by 3 bases, with 14 bases between them. CDR3 coding DNA: TGTGCCAGCAGAGATAGGGGGAGTGACTATGGCTACACCTTC. Protein sequence: CASRDRGSDYGYTF.